The present T cell receptor beta chain was sequenced within a study of Graves' ophthalmopathy and Graves' hyperthyroidism. Study-wide context: Hyperthyroidism qualified as stable when ophthalmopathy did not develop within 18 months of follow-up.

In this sample, this clonotype turned up many times. Its target is unknown. The V segment lost 4 bases and the J segment 0 bases; nucleotides outside the gene matches: 6. The germline V gene has CDR1 SGHRS and CDR2 YFSETQ. This CDR3 has 15 amino acids. The study's findings and limits: Ophthalmopathy cases were distinguished from stable hyperthyroidism by a 13-signature model, reaching around 90% sensitivity and roughly 81% specificity.

CDR3 regions of TCR beta were amplified from RNA transcripts. The authors performed first-round RT-PCR with HTBI primers and then a second-round multiplex PCR. A single record per CDR3 protein comes from TCRdb applying MiXCR to the multiplex PCR reads. In the table there are roughly 1.1 million distinct CDR3 sequences, about 40% of which are singletons. The rearrangement links TRBV5-1 to TRBJ2-7, with TRBD1 matching 8 bases. Sequenced input: peripheral blood or thyroid tissue (not recorded which). The receptor comes from an adult man with Graves' hyperthyroidism. The CDR3 spells CASSERQGNSYEQYF. For the CDR3, the DNA is TGCGCCAGCAGCGAGCGACAGGGGAACTCCTACGAGCAGTACTTC. Supplemented by reference TRBV5-1 and TRBJ2-7, the full variable domain reads KAGVTQTPRYLIKTRGQQVTLSCSPISGHRSVSWYQQTPGQGLQFLFEYFSETQRNKGNFPGRFSGRQFSNSRSEMNVSTLELGDSALYLCASSERQGNSYEQYFGPGTRLTVT.